This T cell receptor (beta chain) derives from a study of cytomegalovirus exposure and HLA in healthy donors. Regarding the study as a whole: Published work reported that the classifier diagnosed cytomegalovirus status with high specificity and sensitivity. There were about 160 TCR beta chains listed as cytomegalovirus-associated.

Vbeta (60) and Jbeta (13) primers were used in the PCR. Clones were read by immunoSEQ multiplex PCR, and TCRdb kept only the in-frame ones, dropping some. Among under 250,000 clones listed, about 78% were seen once. The ends lost 6 bases at V and 5 bases at J; junction bases unmatched: 6. This CDR3 spans 14 amino acids. Looked up from germline, CDR1 is MNHEY and CDR2 is SVGAGI. On this clone: Its antigen is unknown.

The chain joins TRBV6-5 to TRBJ2-2; 7 nucleotides align to TRBD1. The sequence was obtained from a male donor in good health and CMV-seronegative. The specimen was PBMCs. CDR3: CASSPEDRTGELFF. CDR3 coding DNA: TGTGCCAGCAGCCCTGAGGACAGGACCGGGGAGCTGTTTTTT.